These 4 T cell receptor beta chains came from one sample sequenced in a study of blood T cell repertoires in COVID-19. Data came from immunoSEQ multiplex PCR; TCRdb stores just in-frame clones and leaves some out. The repertoire has under 350,000 clones, approximately 83% of them found once; the top ten carry roughly 13%. Sequencing input: peripheral blood. The receptors here all came from a human donor in a cohort sampled during active COVID-19.

The J gene is TRBJ2-6, the V gene TRBV5-4; possible D gene TRBD2, 5 bases. The CDR3 covers 15 residues. From germline, CDR1 is SGHNT and CDR2 YYREEE (reference sequence). The ends were cut back, 0 bases at V and 2 bases at J, with 6 bases in the middle. The CDR3 protein is CASSLGGTGANVLTF. The CDR3 bases are TGTGCCAGCAGCTTGGGAGGGACTGGGGCCAACGTCCTGACTTTC.

This clone was detected only a few times. The chain is built from TRBV3-1 (or the pseudogene TRBV3-2) and TRBJ2-7, with 12 bases lining up with TRBD2. CDR3 size: 15 residues. CDR1 and CDR2 (germline): LGHDT, YNNKEL (reference sequence). Trimming cost V 0 bases and J 6 bases; bases outside gene matches: 3. The DNA for the CDR3 is TGTGCCAGCAGCCAAGAGAGACTAGCGGGAGTCGAGCAGTACTTC. Translating gives CASSQERLAGVEQYF.

The gene calls are TRBV5-1 and TRBJ1-1; TRBD1 matches 8 bases. CDR3 size: 16 residues. Germline CDR1 SGHRS, CDR2 YFSETQ. With 3 bases clipped from V and 1 base from J, the junction kept 8 bases outside the gene matches. The CDR3 region has the DNA TGCGCCAGCAGCTGGCAGGGGGCGCAATCGAACACTGAAGCTTTCTTT. This translates into CASSWQGAQSNTEAFF.

V is TRBV9 and J is TRBJ2-6; 8 bases are shared with TRBD1. Trimming removed 1 base from V and 1 base from J; junction bases left unmatched: 7. The germline gives CDR1 SGDLS, CDR2 YYNGEE. The CDR3 covers 18 residues. In nucleotides, the CDR3 is TGTGCCAGCAGCGTAACCGGGACAGGAATGTCTGGGGCCAACGTCCTGACTTTC. Protein product: CASSVTGTGMSGANVLTF.